Below are 3 T cell receptor beta chains sequenced from a single sample in a study of T cell responses to AZD1222 COVID-19 vaccine. Using immunoSEQ multiplex PCR, the repertoire was profiled, and TCRdb retains in-frame clones only, with some absent. The sample includes roughly 200,000 clones, just over 90% of them seen just once. Material: peripheral blood, obtained 28 days after the second AZD1222 dose. Every receptor here comes from an adult who received the AZD1222 COVID-19 vaccine.

The J gene is TRBJ2-7, the V gene TRBV23-1; D not resolved. TRBV23-1 belongs to the ORF category, with a function that is uncertain. The CDR3 consists of 17 residues. V was pared by 2 bases and J by 3 bases, with 20 bases between. In DNA, the CDR3 is TGCGCCAGCAGTCAAACATTTCCCAATCAGGAACGCTACGAGCAGTACTTC. It specifies CASSQTFPNQERYEQYF.

This clone showed up just once. The chain recombines TRBV29-1 with TRBJ1-1; no clear D gene. The CDR3 extends over 15 amino acids. Between the trimmed V and J ends, which lost 4 bases and 1 base, there was a span of 16 bases. Germline V CDR1 and CDR2: SQVTM, ANQGSEA. The CDR3 sequence: CSVVSGNRANTEAFF. The CDR3 DNA reads TGCAGCGTTGTATCCGGGAATCGAGCGAACACTGAAGCTTTCTTT.

This clone has just a few counts. The chain joins TRBV6-4 to TRBJ1-6; possibly TRBD1 for D (5 bases). V lost 0 bases to trimming and J lost 13 bases, with 13 bases between them. Germline V gives CDR1 MRHNA, CDR2 SNTAGT. The CDR3 sequence is 14 residues long. CDR3 amino acids: CASSDSNRSGPLHF. The CDR3 DNA is TGTGCCAGCAGTGACTCGAACAGGTCTGGTCCCCTCCACTTT.